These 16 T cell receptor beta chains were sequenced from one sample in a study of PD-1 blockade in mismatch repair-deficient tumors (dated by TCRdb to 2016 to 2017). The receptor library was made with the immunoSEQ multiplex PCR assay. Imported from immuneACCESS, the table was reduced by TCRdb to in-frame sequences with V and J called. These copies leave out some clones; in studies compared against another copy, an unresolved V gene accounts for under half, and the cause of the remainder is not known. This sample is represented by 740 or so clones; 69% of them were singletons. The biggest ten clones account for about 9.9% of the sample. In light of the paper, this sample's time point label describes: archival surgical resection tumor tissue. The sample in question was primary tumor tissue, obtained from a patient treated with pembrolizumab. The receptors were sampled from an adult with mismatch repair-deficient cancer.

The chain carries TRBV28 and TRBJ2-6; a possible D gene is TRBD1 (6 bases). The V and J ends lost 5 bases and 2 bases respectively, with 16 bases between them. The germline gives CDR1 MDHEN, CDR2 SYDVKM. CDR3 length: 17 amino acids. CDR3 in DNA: TGTGCCAGCAGTGAGGACAGTGATAGCCCTGGGGCCAACGTCCTGACTTTC. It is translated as CASSEDSDSPGANVLTF.

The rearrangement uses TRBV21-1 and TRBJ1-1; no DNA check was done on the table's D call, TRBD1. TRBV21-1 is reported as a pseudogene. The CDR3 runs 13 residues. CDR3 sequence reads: CASSLQGNTEAFF. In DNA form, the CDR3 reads TGTGCCAGCAGCCTACAGGGGAACACTGAAGCTTTCTTT.

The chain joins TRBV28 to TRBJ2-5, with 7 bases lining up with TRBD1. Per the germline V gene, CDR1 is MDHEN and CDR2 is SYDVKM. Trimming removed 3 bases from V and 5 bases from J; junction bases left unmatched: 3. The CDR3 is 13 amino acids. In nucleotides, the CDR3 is TGTGCCAGCAGTTTGACAGGGCATGAGACCCAGTACTTC. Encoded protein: CASSLTGHETQYF.

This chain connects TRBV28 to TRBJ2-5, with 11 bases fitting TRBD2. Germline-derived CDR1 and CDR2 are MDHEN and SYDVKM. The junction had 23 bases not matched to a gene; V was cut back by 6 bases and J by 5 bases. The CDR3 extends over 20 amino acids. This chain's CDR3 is CASSRETSGSVSTFGETQYF. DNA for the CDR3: TGTGCCAGCAGCCGAGAAACTAGCGGGAGCGTCAGCACCTTCGGGGAGACCCAGTACTTC. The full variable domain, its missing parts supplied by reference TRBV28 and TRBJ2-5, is DVKVTQSSRYLVKRTGEKVFLECVQDMDHENMFWYRQDPGLGLRLIYFSYDVKMKEKGDIPEGYSVSREKKERFSLILESASTNQTSMYLCASSRETSGSVSTFGETQYFGPGTRLLVL.

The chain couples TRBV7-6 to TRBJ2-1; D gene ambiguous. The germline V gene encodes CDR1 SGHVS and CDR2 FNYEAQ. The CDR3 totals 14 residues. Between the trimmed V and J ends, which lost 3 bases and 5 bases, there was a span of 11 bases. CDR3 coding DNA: TGTGCCAGCAGCTTTTCGTTAGGAAACAATGAGCAGTTCTTC. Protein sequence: CASSFSLGNNEQFF. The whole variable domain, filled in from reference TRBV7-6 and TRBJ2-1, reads GAGVSQSPRYKVTKRGQDVALRCDPISGHVSLYWYRQALGQGPEFLTYFNYEAQQDKSGLPNDRFSAERPEGSISTLTIQRTEQRDSAMYRCASSFSLGNNEQFFGPGTRLTVL.

Here the CDR3 reads CASSQDSDGKHQPQHF. The DNA of the CDR3 is TGTGCCAGCAGCCAAGATTCGGACGGGAAACATCAGCCCCAGCATTTT. V and J are TRBV4-2 and TRBJ1-5; D ambiguous. This CDR3 contains 16 residues. V was pared by 0 bases and J by 5 bases, with 14 bases between. From germline, CDR1 is LGHNA and CDR2 YNFKEQ.

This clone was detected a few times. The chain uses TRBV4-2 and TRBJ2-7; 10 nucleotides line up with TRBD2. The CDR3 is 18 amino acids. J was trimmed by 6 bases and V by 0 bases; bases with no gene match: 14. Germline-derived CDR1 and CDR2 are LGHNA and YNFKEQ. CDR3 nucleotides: TGTGCCAGCAGCCAAGATTTACAGCGGGAGGGCCATCCCTCCGAGCAGTACTTC. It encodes CASSQDLQREGHPSEQYF.

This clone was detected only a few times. In nucleotides, the CDR3 is TGTGCCAGCAGCTACCAAGAGGGGTTACAAGAGACCCAGTACTTC. Translating it yields CASSYQEGLQETQYF. The V call is TRBV7-2, the J call TRBJ2-5; D is tentatively TRBD1 or TRBD2 (5 bases each). This CDR3 region has 15 residues. V was cut by 4 bases and J by 2 bases, with 14 bases left in between. Germline CDR1 SGHTA, CDR2 FQGNSA.

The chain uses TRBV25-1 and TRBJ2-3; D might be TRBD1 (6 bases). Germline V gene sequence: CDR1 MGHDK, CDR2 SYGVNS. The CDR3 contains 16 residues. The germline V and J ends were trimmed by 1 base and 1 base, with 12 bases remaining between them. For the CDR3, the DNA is TGTGCCAGCAGTGAATGTTATGGGGGCGGCACAGATACGCAGTATTTT. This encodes CASSECYGGGTDTQYF.

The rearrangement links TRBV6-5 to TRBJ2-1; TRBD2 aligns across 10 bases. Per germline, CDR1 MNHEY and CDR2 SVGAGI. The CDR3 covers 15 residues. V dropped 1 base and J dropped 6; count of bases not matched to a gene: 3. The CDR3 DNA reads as TGTGCCAGCAGTTACTGGCCTAGCGGGAGCAATGAGCAGTTCTTC. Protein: CASSYWPSGSNEQFF.

The CDR3 bases are TGTGCCAGCAGCTACACTAGCGGGGGCACCGGGGAGCTGTTTTTT. Translating gives CASSYTSGGTGELFF. V gene TRBV7-6 combines with J gene TRBJ2-2; TRBD2 matches at 11 bases. The CDR3 has 15 residues. The V segment lost 4 bases and the J segment 4 bases; nucleotides outside the gene matches: 2. Germline V CDR1 and CDR2: SGHVS, FNYEAQ.

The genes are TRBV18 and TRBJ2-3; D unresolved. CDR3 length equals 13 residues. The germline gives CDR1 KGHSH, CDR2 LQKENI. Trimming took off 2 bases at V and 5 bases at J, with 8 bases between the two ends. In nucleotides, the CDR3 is TGTGCCAGCTCACCAAGTTCAGTAGATACGCAGTATTTT. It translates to CASSPSSVDTQYF. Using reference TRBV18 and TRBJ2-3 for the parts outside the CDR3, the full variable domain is NAGVMQNPRHLVRRRGQEARLRCSPMKGHSHVYWYRQLPEEGLKFMVYLQKENIIDESGMPKERFSAEFPKEGPSILRIQQVVRGDSAAYFCASSPSSVDTQYFGPGTRLTVL.

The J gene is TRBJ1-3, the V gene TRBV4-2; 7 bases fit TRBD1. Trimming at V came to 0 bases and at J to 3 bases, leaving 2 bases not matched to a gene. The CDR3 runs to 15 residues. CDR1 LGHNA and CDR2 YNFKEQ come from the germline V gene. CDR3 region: CASSQDRGNGNTIYF. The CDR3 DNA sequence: TGTGCCAGCAGCCAAGACAGGGGGAATGGAAACACCATATATTTT.

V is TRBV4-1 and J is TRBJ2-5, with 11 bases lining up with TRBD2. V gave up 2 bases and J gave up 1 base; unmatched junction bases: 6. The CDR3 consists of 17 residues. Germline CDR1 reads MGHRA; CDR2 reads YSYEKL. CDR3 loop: CASSQPSGRPLQETQYF. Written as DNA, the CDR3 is TGCGCCAGCAGCCAACCTAGCGGGAGGCCACTCCAAGAGACCCAGTACTTC.

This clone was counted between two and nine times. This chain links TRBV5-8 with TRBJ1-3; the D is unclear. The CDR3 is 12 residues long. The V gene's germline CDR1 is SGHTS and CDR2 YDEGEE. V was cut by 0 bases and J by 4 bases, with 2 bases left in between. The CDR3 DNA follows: TGTGCCAGCAGCTTGGCCGGAAACACCATATATTTT. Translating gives CASSLAGNTIYF.

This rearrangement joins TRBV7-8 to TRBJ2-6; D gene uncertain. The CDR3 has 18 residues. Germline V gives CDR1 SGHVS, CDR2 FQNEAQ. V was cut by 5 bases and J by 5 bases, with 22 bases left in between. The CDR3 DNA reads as TGTGCCAGCAGCCAGCATTCTTACCCACAAAGTCGGGCCAACGTCCTGACTTTC. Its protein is CASSQHSYPQSRANVLTF.